The 32 T cell receptor beta chains below all came from one sample that was sequenced in a study of cytomegalovirus exposure and HLA in healthy donors. The PCR had 60 Vbeta and 13 Jbeta primers. Assay: immunoSEQ multiplex PCR; the TCRdb copy retains only in-frame clones and omits some. The profile shows about 130,000 clones, about 74% of them singletons. The sequenced sample was PBMCs. The receptors were gathered from a male donor in good health and CMV-seronegative.

The V call is TRBV10-3, the J call TRBJ2-2; maybe TRBD1 (6 bases). Deletions cut 0 bases from V and 0 bases from J, with 14 bases between. The CDR3 totals 18 residues. Germline CDR1 is ENHRY and CDR2 is SYGVKD. This CDR3 is CAISESVTKGANTGELFF. The CDR3 DNA follows: TGTGCCATCAGTGAGTCAGTCACCAAGGGGGCGAACACCGGGGAGCTGTTTTTT.

The V gene is TRBV7-9, the J gene TRBJ1-2; D not resolved. Germline V CDR1 and CDR2: SEHNR, FQNEAQ (reference sequence). V was pared by 8 bases and J by 1 base, with 17 bases between. CDR3 length equals 15 residues. CDR3 sequence: CASGPPQRLNYGYTF. The CDR3 DNA sequence: TGTGCCAGCGGCCCGCCCCAGCGTCTTAACTATGGCTACACCTTC.

This clone occurred a few times. The V gene is TRBV6-6, the J gene TRBJ1-4, with unresolved D. The CDR3 consists of 16 residues. Per germline, CDR1 MNHNY and CDR2 SVGAGI (reference sequence). The V and J ends lost 2 bases and 4 bases respectively, with 14 bases between them. CDR3 DNA: TGTGCCAGCAGTTACGGTTCGGGAAACTTTAATGAAAAACTGTTTTTT. Translated, it gives CASSYGSGNFNEKLFF.

J is TRBJ2-1 and V is TRBV5-1, with D perhaps matching TRBD1 (6 bases). The germline V and J ends were trimmed by 7 bases and 3 bases, with 17 bases remaining between them. The germline V gene has CDR1 SGHRS and CDR2 YFSETQ. This CDR3 has 15 amino acids. The chain's CDR3 is CASYQGQGYYNEQFF. The CDR3 nucleotides are TGCGCCAGCTATCAGGGGCAGGGGTACTACAATGAGCAGTTCTTC.

The chain combines TRBV6-6 with TRBJ1-1, with a possible D match to TRBD1 (6 bases). CDR3 length: 14 residues. Germline V gene sequence: CDR1 MNHNY, CDR2 SVGAGI (reference sequence). V gave up 5 bases and J gave up 1 base, with 11 bases separating them. CDR3 bases: TGTGCCAGCAGTCGAACAGGGCGGAACACTGAAGCTTTCTTT. This translates into CASSRTGRNTEAFF.

The V call is TRBV4-3, the J call TRBJ1-1; no definite D call. Per germline, CDR1 LGHNA and CDR2 YSLEER. Trimming removed 1 base from V and 3 bases from J, with 18 bases in between. CDR3 size: 17 residues. The CDR3 DNA reads as TGCGCCAGCAGCCAAGTCGGGTCCGACGATGGGTACACTGAAGCTTTCTTT. As protein: CASSQVGSDDGYTEAFF.

The genes are TRBV13 and TRBJ2-3; TRBD1 matches 9 bases. The CDR3 has 14 amino acids. The trim removed 4 bases at V and 5 bases at J, leaving 4 bases unmatched. Germline CDR1 PRHDT, CDR2 FYEKMQ (reference sequence). CDR3 sequence reads: CASSSGQGIDTQYF. The CDR3 DNA is TGTGCCAGCAGCTCGGGACAGGGTATAGATACGCAGTATTTT. The whole variable domain, filled in from reference TRBV13 and TRBJ2-3, reads AAGVIQSPRHLIKEKRETATLKCYPIPRHDTVYWYQQGPGQDPQFLISFYEKMQSDKGSIPDRFSAQQFSDYHSELNMSSLELGDSALYFCASSSGQGIDTQYFGPGTRLTVL.

The chain couples TRBV6-4 to TRBJ2-1; 11 positions agree with TRBD2. V gave up 8 bases and J gave up 6 bases; unmatched junction bases: 21. This CDR3 comprises 19 residues. The V gene's germline CDR1 is MRHNA and CDR2 SNTAGT. The DNA for the CDR3 is TGTGCCAGCCACGGGGCAATCCCTAGCGGGGGGATTTGGGGCAATGAGCAGTTCTTC. This gives the protein CASHGAIPSGGIWGNEQFF.

This clone was detected once. The rearrangement joins TRBV28 to TRBJ2-7; tentatively, D is TRBD2 (7 bases). V was trimmed by 3 bases and J by 3 bases, leaving 15 bases between them. Germline CDR1 MDHEN, CDR2 SYDVKM. The CDR3 has 15 amino acids. CDR3 amino acids: CASSFVGGRFYEQYF. CDR3 bases: TGTGCCAGCAGTTTTGTGGGGGGGCGGTTCTACGAGCAGTACTTC.

The chain employs TRBV18 and TRBJ2-5, with TRBD1 as a possible D gene (5 bases). The CDR3 sequence is 13 residues long. Deletions cut 1 base from V and 2 bases from J, with 5 bases between. The germline gives CDR1 KGHSH, CDR2 LQKENI. CDR3 sequence reads: CASSPRQQETQYF. CDR3 DNA sequence: TGTGCCAGCTCACCACGACAGCAAGAGACCCAGTACTTC.

This clone was found a few times. The genes are TRBV28 and TRBJ1-6, with TRBD1 matching 8 bases. The CDR3 runs to 14 residues. Germline CDR1 reads MDHEN; CDR2 reads SYDVKM. V was clipped by 7 bases and J by 10 bases; unmatched bases: 9. The CDR3, as DNA: TGTGCCAGCAATAAACTGACAGGGGAATCACCCCTCCACTTT. Its protein is CASNKLTGESPLHF.

V and J are TRBV9 and TRBJ2-1; possible D gene TRBD1, 6 bases. Germline V gives CDR1 SGDLS, CDR2 YYNGEE. Trimming took 4 bases from V and 5 from J, leaving 16 bases between them. CDR3 size: 15 residues. Here the CDR3 reads CASSLSGTTHNEQFF. The CDR3 DNA follows: TGTGCCAGCAGCCTATCCGGGACAACTCACAATGAGCAGTTCTTC. The complete variable domain, with remaining parts taken from reference TRBV9 and TRBJ2-1, reads DSGVTQTPKHLITATGQRVTLRCSPRSGDLSVYWYQQSLDQGLQFLIQYYNGEERAKGNILERFSAQQFPDLHSELNLSSLELGDSALYFCASSLSGTTHNEQFFGPGTRLTVL.

The chain joins TRBV19 to TRBJ1-1; D is perhaps TRBD1 (5 bases). The CDR3 totals 14 residues. The germline CDR1 and CDR2 sequences are LNHDA and SQIVND (reference sequence). V lost 9 bases to trimming and J lost 5 bases, with 19 bases between them. The CDR3 spells CASYDPWGGTEAFF. As DNA, the CDR3 is TGTGCCAGCTATGACCCCTGGGGGGGGACTGAAGCTTTCTTT.

The chain is built from TRBV5-1 and TRBJ2-3; TRBD2 agrees at 13 bases. V lost 4 bases to trimming and J lost 4 bases; unmatched junction nucleotides: 6. Per the germline V gene, CDR1 is SGHRS and CDR2 is YFSETQ. This CDR3 comprises 16 residues. CDR3 residues: CASSPQGTSGADTQYF. In DNA form, the CDR3 reads TGCGCCAGCAGCCCCCAAGGGACTAGCGGGGCAGATACGCAGTATTTT.

V is TRBV6-5 and J is TRBJ2-7; tentative D call: TRBD2 (6 bases). Looked up from germline, CDR1 is MNHEY and CDR2 is SVGAGI. The CDR3 consists of 14 residues. The germline V and J ends were trimmed by 2 bases and 2 bases, with 10 bases remaining between them. The DNA of the CDR3 is TGTGCCAGCAGTTACGCGGGGCAGACCTACGAGCAGTACTTC. This encodes CASSYAGQTYEQYF.

This clone was detected only a few times. The chain has TRBV2 and TRBJ2-2; 8 bases fit TRBD2. Germline V gene lookup returns CDR1 SNHLY and CDR2 FYNNEI. Trimming at V came to 6 bases and at J to 4 bases, leaving 13 bases not matched to a gene. The CDR3 sequence is 17 residues long. The CDR3 protein is CASSLDTVAGSTGELFF. Written as DNA, the CDR3 is TGTGCCAGCAGCCTCGATACCGTAGCGGGAAGCACCGGGGAGCTGTTTTTT. Drawing the rest from reference TRBV2 and TRBJ2-2, the complete variable domain is EPEVTQTPSHQVTQMGQEVILRCVPISNHLYFYWYRQILGQKVEFLVSFYNNEISEKSEIFDDQFSVERPDGSNFTLKIRSTKLEDSAMYFCASSLDTVAGSTGELFFGEGSRLTVL.

This clone was recorded a few times. V usage is TRBV6-5 and J usage is TRBJ1-2, with 7 positions matching TRBD1. The V gene's germline CDR1 is MNHEY and CDR2 SVGAGI. CDR3 length: 15 residues. V trimming: 6 bases; J trimming: 3 bases; junction bases outside the gene matches: 10. This CDR3 is CASRLNPGTDYGYTF. The CDR3 DNA follows: TGTGCCAGCAGACTTAACCCCGGGACAGACTATGGCTACACCTTC.

This clone was detected only a few times. The chain has TRBV6-1 and TRBJ2-7; D is perhaps TRBD1 (5 bases). V was trimmed by 8 bases and J by 1 base, leaving 18 bases between them. Germline assignment: CDR1 MNHNS and CDR2 SASEGT. This CDR3 is built from 15 residues. The CDR3 DNA reads TGTGCCAGCTTACACCCGGGCGACAGATCCTACGAGCAGTACTTC. It translates to CASLHPGDRSYEQYF.

Notes on this clone: Additional DNA sequences in this sample encode the identical CDR3. The CDR3 spells CASRGQGAGNYGYTF. DNA of the CDR3: TGTGCCAGCAGGGGACAGGGGGCGGGTAACTATGGCTACACCTTC. The genes are TRBV6-1 and TRBJ1-2; 12 nucleotides match TRBD1. V trimming: 6 bases; J trimming: 1 base; junction bases outside the gene matches: 3. Germline-derived CDR1 and CDR2 are MNHNS and SASEGT. CDR3 length: 15 residues.

The J gene is TRBJ2-7, the V gene TRBV9; 9 bases align to TRBD2. The CDR3 runs to 16 residues. In germline, CDR1 is SGDLS, CDR2 YYNGEE. V was pared by 0 bases and J by 7 bases, with 11 bases of the junction left unmatched. CDR3 coding DNA: TGTGCCAGCAGCGTAGGAAGTCTAGCGGGATCAAGGGAGCAGTACTTC. This codes for CASSVGSLAGSREQYF.

This clone has just a few counts. The CDR3 DNA sequence: TGTGCCAGCAGCTTAGCCCGTTTAACCGGGGAGCTGTTTTTT. Protein sequence: CASSLARLTGELFF. The rearrangement joins TRBV7-9 to TRBJ2-2, with no clear D. Germline values: CDR1 SEHNR, CDR2 FQNEAQ (reference sequence). The CDR3 spans 14 residues. The germline V and J ends were trimmed by 0 bases and 5 bases, with 7 bases remaining between them.

V and J are TRBV4-3 and TRBJ2-2; tentative D call: TRBD1 (6 bases). Germline CDR1 LGHNA, CDR2 YSLEER. This CDR3 is 15 amino acids long. Trimming stripped 0 bases from V and 6 bases from J, with 11 bases between. CDR3 bases: TGCGCCAGCAGCCAAGATGGGGCAGGGGCCGGGGAGCTGTTTTTT. Its translation: CASSQDGAGAGELFF.

This clone was counted between two and nine times. This chain joins TRBV27 and TRBJ2-7; D not resolved. Trimming stripped 7 bases from V and 0 bases from J, with 10 bases between. This CDR3 contains 13 residues. Germline V gives CDR1 MNHEY, CDR2 SMNVEV (reference sequence). In nucleotides, the CDR3 is TGTGCCAGCACTGACACTTGCTCCTACGAGCAGTACTTC. Protein: CASTDTCSYEQYF.

The rearrangement joins TRBV28 to TRBJ2-2; possibly TRBD2 for D (6 bases). V lost 6 bases and J 3 bases, leaving 14 bases between the germline ends. This CDR3 is built from 15 residues. Germline CDR1 MDHEN, CDR2 SYDVKM. The CDR3 bases are TGTGCCAGCAGCCTGCTCGGGACTTACACCGGGGAGCTGTTTTTT. Its translation: CASSLLGTYTGELFF. The whole variable domain, filled in from reference TRBV28 and TRBJ2-2, reads DVKVTQSSRYLVKRTGEKVFLECVQDMDHENMFWYRQDPGLGLRLIYFSYDVKMKEKGDIPEGYSVSREKKERFSLILESASTNQTSMYLCASSLLGTYTGELFFGEGSRLTVL.

The chain couples TRBV7-9 to TRBJ1-2, with TRBD1 identical over 8 bases. The CDR3 is made up of 15 amino acids. CDR1 and CDR2 (germline): SEHNR, FQNEAQ (reference sequence). Trimming took 3 bases from V and 0 from J; bases not matched to a gene: 3. CDR3 protein: CASSLPGQANYGYTF. CDR3 coding DNA: TGTGCCAGCAGCTTGCCGGGACAGGCTAACTATGGCTACACCTTC.

The chain joins TRBV19 to TRBJ2-5, with 9 bases identical to TRBD2. Germline V gene data show CDR1 as LNHDA and CDR2 as SQIVND (reference sequence). V trimming: 6 bases; J trimming: 3 bases; junction bases outside the gene matches: 14. The CDR3 is 17 amino acids. CDR3 sequence reads: CASSPWSGRRFEETQYF. The CDR3 nucleotides are TGTGCCAGTAGCCCCTGGAGCGGGAGGCGCTTTGAAGAGACCCAGTACTTC. Looking up the rest from reference TRBV19 and TRBJ2-5 gives the full variable domain: DGGITQSPKYLFRKEGQNVTLSCEQNLNHDAMYWYRQDPGQGLRLIYYSQIVNDFQKGDIAEGYSVSREKKESFPLTVTSAQKNPTAFYLCASSPWSGRRFEETQYFGPGTRLLVL.

The chain recombines TRBV5-1 with TRBJ2-3, with 8 bases fitting TRBD2. Germline V gives CDR1 SGHRS, CDR2 YFSETQ. The CDR3 sequence is 15 residues long. The junction had 2 bases not matched to a gene; V was cut back by 2 bases and J by 0 bases. The CDR3 DNA follows: TGCGCCAGCAGCTTCCAGCGGGGGAGCACAGATACGCAGTATTTT. Translation gives CASSFQRGSTDTQYF.

V and J are TRBV4-3 and TRBJ2-4; D is possibly TRBD1 (5 bases). V lost 2 bases, J lost 3 bases, and 8 bases lay in between. Per germline, CDR1 LGHNA and CDR2 YSLEER. The CDR3 runs 14 residues. CDR3 sequence (DNA): TGCGCCAGCAGCCAAATAGGGGTCAAAAACATTCAGTACTTC. Protein: CASSQIGVKNIQYF.

The chain's CDR3 is CASSQDLGVWTGELFF. DNA of the CDR3: TGCGCCAGCAGCCAAGATCTTGGAGTATGGACCGGGGAGCTGTTTTTT. This chain links TRBV4-3 with TRBJ2-2; D gene ambiguous. Germline V CDR1 and CDR2: LGHNA, YSLEER. The germline V and J ends were trimmed by 0 bases and 5 bases, with 13 bases remaining between them. This CDR3 is built from 16 residues.

The chain carries TRBV28 and TRBJ1-5; no firm D call. The CDR3 is 17 residues long. Germline CDR1 reads MDHEN; CDR2 reads SYDVKM. V lost 7 bases to trimming and J lost 1 base, with 20 bases between them. The CDR3 DNA reads as TGTGCCAGCAACACTTGGAAGGGAGGATGGAGCAATCAGCCCCAGCATTTT. Its protein is CASNTWKGGWSNQPQHF.

V is TRBV7-2 and J is TRBJ2-1; 10 positions agree with TRBD2. This CDR3 is 14 amino acids long. Germline V gives CDR1 SGHTA, CDR2 FQGNSA. With V trimmed by 5 bases and J by 9 bases, 7 bases remained unmatched. In nucleotides, the CDR3 is TGTGCCAGCAGCCCTGGGACTAGCGTCGGTGAGCAGTTCTTC. Protein: CASSPGTSVGEQFF.

The chain has TRBV29-1 and TRBJ2-3, with TRBD2 identical over 7 bases. This CDR3 contains 14 residues. Per the germline V gene, CDR1 is SQVTM and CDR2 is ANQGSEA. J gave up 5 bases and V 1 base, and 6 bases lay outside the gene matches. This CDR3 reads CSVEGPGRVDTQYF. CDR3 nucleotides: TGCAGCGTTGAAGGTCCAGGGAGGGTAGATACGCAGTATTTT.